The rows below give T cell receptor beta chains drawn from one sample of a study of cytomegalovirus exposure and HLA in healthy donors. The table came from immunoSEQ multiplex PCR; TCRdb's copy has only in-frame clones and leaves some out. Among 95,000 to 100,000 clones listed, 76% were seen once. Sequenced input: PBMCs. These receptors all come from a man aged 35 to 55 in good health and CMV-seronegative. Each CDR3 is given with its conserved first and last residue. The order of the fields is J gene, D gene, V gene, CDR3 DNA, CDR3 protein. A D gene is named only where the DNA matches it firmly.

TRBJ2-3	TRBD2	TRBV5-6	TGTGCCAGCAGCCAAGGACTAGCGGGGGGGTTGACAGATACGCAGTATTTT	CASSQGLAGGLTDTQYF
TRBJ2-5	TRBD2	TRBV7-9	TGTGCCAGCAGCCTCGGGACTAGCGGGCAAGAGACCCAGTACTTC	CASSLGTSGQETQYF
TRBJ2-7	TRBD1	TRBV6-5	TGTGCCAGCAGGTCGGGACAGGGGTACGAGCAGTACTTC	CASRSGQGYEQYF
TRBJ1-2	NA	TRBV29-1	TGCAGCGTTGAGATGGGGGGGGTCCATGGCTACACCTTC	CSVEMGGVHGYTF
TRBJ1-4	TRBD1	TRBV5-6	TGTGCCAGCAGCCTGAGGACAGGAGGTAATGAAAAACTGTTTTTT	CASSLRTGGNEKLFF
TRBJ2-2	TRBD1	TRBV11-1	TGTGCCAGCAGCTCCAGGGGGTATGGGGAGCTGTTTTTT	CASSSRGYGELFF
TRBJ1-1	TRBD1	TRBV5-1	TGCGCCAGCAGCCCGGGGACAGGGTCTGGTACTGAAGCTTTCTTT	CASSPGTGSGTEAFF
TRBJ1-1	TRBD1	TRBV2	TGTGCCAGCAGGTACACCGGGACAGGGAACACTGAAGCTTTCTTT	CASRYTGTGNTEAFF
TRBJ1-1	NA	TRBV5-1	TGCGCCAGCAGCTTGGGTGACAGTGAAGCTTTCTTT	CASSLGDSEAFF
TRBJ1-5	NA	TRBV19	TGTGCCAGTAGTATGGGCAGTGGCAATCAGCCCCAGCATTTT	CASSMGSGNQPQHF
TRBJ2-5	NA	TRBV5-4	TGTGCCAGCAGCTTGGATTCATTTTCCGGGGAAGAGACCCAGTACTTC	CASSLDSFSGEETQYF
TRBJ2-3	NA	TRBV29-1	TGCAGCGTTGAAGCAGGGACAGATACGCAGTATTTT	CSVEAGTDTQYF